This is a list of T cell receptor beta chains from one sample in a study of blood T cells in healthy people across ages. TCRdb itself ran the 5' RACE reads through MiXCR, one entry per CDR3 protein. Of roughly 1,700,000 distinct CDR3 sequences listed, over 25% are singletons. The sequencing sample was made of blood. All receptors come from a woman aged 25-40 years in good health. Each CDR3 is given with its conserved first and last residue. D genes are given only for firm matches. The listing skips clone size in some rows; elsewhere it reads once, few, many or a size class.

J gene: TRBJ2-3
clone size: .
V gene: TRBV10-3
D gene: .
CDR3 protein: CAISESPTTEPGTDTQYF
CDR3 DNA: TGTGCCATCAGTGAGTCCCCGACGACCGAGCCAGGCACAGATACGCAGTATTTT

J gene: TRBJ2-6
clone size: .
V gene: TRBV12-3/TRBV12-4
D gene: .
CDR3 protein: CASSPRYRDPYSGANVLTF
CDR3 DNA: TGTGCCAGCAGTCCCAGGTACCGGGACCCTTACTCTGGGGCCAACGTCCTGACTTTC

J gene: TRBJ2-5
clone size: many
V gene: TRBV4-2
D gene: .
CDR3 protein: CASSQDTSTQYF
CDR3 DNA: TGTGCCAGCAGCCAAGATACCTCGACCCAGTACTTC

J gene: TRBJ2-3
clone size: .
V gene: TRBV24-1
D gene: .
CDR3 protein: CATSDPLQTRREDTQYF
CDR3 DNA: TGTGCCACCAGTGACCCACTACAGACACGCCGCGAAGATACGCAGTATTTT

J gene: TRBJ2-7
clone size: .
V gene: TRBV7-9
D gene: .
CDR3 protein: CASSDTRHAGEQYF
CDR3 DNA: TGTGCCAGCAGCGACACTCGACATGCTGGCGAGCAGTACTTC

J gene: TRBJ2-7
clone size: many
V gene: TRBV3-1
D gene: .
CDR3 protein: CASSQVKGEQYF
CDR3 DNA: TGTGCCAGCAGCCAAGTCAAGGGCGAGCAGTACTTC

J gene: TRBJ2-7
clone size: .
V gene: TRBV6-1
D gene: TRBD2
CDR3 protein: CASSGYAGGIWYEQYF
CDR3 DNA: TGTGCCAGCAGTGGTTATGCGGGGGGTATTTGGTACGAGCAGTACTTC

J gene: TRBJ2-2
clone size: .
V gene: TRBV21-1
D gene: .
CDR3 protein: CASSSHRGGELFF
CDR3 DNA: TGTGCCAGCAGCAGTCACCGAGGCGGGGAACTGTTTTTT

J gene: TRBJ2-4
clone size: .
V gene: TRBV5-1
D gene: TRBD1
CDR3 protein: CASSFRGTRAKNIQYF
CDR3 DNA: TGCGCCAGCAGCTTCAGGGGGACCCGGGCCAAAAACATTCAGTACTTC

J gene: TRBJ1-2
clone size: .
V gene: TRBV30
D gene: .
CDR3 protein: CALGKGLELGGYTF
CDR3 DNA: TGTGCCCTGGGGAAGGGACTGGAACTCGGTGGCTACACCTTC

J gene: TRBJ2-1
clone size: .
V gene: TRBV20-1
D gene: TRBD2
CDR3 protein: CSASSGRASYNEQFF
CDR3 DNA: TGCAGTGCGTCCAGCGGGAGAGCATCCTACAATGAGCAGTTCTTC

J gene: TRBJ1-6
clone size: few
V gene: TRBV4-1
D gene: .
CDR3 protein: CASSQAVTSPLHF
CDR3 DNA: TGCGCCAGCAGCCAAGCAGTTACTTCACCCCTCCACTTT

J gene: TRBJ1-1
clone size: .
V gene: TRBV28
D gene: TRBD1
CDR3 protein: CASKTTGAGAFF
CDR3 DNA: TGTGCCAGCAAAACGACAGGGGCGGGAGCTTTCTTT

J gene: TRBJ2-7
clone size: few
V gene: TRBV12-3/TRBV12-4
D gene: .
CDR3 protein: CASSPTGRGEQYF
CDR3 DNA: TGTGCCAGCAGTCCGACAGGGCGGGGGGAGCAGTACTTC

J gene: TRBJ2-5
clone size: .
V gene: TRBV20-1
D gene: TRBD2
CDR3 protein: CSATHLAGGPGETQYF
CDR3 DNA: TGCAGTGCTACACACCTAGCGGGAGGGCCGGGAGAGACCCAGTACTTC

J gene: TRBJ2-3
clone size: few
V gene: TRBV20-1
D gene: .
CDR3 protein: CSARPSGYLTDTQYF
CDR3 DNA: TGCAGTGCCCGACCAAGTGGGTATCTCACAGATACGCAGTATTTT

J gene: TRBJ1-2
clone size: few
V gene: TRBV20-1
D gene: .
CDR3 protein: CSARGGAAYYGYTF
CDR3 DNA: TGCAGTGCTAGAGGGGGGGCAGCCTACTATGGCTACACCTTC

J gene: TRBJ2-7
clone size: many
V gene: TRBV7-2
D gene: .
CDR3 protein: CASSLGGRQYF
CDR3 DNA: TGTGCCAGCAGCTTGGGCGGTAGGCAGTACTTC

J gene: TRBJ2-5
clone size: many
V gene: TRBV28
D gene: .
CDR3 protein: CASTTRGEKTQYF
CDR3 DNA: TGTGCCAGCACCACCAGAGGGGAGAAGACCCAGTACTTC

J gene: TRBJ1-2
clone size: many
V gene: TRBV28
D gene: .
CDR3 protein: CASVGGHSNGYTF
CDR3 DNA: TGTGCCAGCGTGGGGGGGCATTCGAATGGCTACACCTTC

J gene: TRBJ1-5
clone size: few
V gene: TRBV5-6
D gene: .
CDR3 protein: CASRSWGRGANQPQHF
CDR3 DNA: TGTGCCAGCAGGTCCTGGGGGCGAGGGGCCAATCAGCCCCAGCATTTT

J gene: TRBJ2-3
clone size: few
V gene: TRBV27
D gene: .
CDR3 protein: CASSSPGPAGTDTQYF
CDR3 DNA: TGTGCCAGCAGTTCCCCAGGCCCGGCGGGTACAGATACGCAGTATTTT

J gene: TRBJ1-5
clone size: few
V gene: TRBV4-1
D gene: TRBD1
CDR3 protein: CASSSTTGAKLDNQPQHF
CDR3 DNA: TGCGCCAGCAGCAGTACGACAGGGGCCAAACTAGACAATCAGCCCCAGCATTTT

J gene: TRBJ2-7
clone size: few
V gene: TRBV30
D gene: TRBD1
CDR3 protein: CAWSVPGTVSSYEQYF
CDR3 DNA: TGTGCCTGGAGTGTTCCTGGGACAGTAAGCTCCTACGAGCAGTACTTC

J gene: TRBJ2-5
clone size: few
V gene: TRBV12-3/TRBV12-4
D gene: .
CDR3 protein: CASSLKQIQETQYF
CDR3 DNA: TGTGCCAGCAGTTTAAAACAGATCCAAGAGACCCAGTACTTC

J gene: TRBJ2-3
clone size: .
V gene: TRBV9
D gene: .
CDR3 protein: CASSADGGRRPDTQYF
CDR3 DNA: TGTGCCAGCAGCGCCGACGGTGGGAGACGACCAGATACGCAGTATTTT

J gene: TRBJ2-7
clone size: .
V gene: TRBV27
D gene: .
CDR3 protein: CASSLTRACEQYF
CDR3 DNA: TGTGCCAGCAGTTTGACCCGGGCCTGCGAGCAGTACTTC

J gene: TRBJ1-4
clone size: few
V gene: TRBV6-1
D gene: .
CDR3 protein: CASGDIVRTDKKLFF
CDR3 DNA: TGTGCCAGCGGGGACATCGTCCGGACCGACAAAAAACTGTTTTTT

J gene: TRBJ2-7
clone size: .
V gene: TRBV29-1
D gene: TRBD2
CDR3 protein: CSVEEGVAGGLYNEQYF
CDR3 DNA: TGCAGCGTTGAAGAGGGAGTAGCGGGGGGCCTCTACAATGAGCAGTACTTC

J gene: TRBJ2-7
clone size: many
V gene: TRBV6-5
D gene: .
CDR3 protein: CASSYSVGNPYEQYF
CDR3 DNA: TGTGCCAGCAGTTACTCAGTCGGCAATCCCTACGAGCAGTACTTC